The next 23 T cell receptor beta chains were all read from a single sample in a study of blood T cell repertoires in COVID-19. Using immunoSEQ multiplex PCR, the repertoire was profiled, and TCRdb retains in-frame clones only, with some absent. The sample shows some 390,000 clones, 80% to 90% of them seen only once. Sequenced: PBMCs or T cells enriched from blood (not recorded which). The receptors originated from a man in his thirties or forties who had recovered from COVID-19.

This clone came up once. The genes are TRBV19 and TRBJ2-7; 7 bases line up with TRBD1. Germline loops: CDR1 LNHDA, CDR2 SQIVND (reference sequence). The CDR3 sequence is 14 residues long. J was trimmed by 2 bases and V by 9 bases; bases with no gene match: 10. CDR3 sequence reads: CASKDRDFPYEQYF. CDR3 in DNA: TGTGCCAGCAAAGACAGGGATTTTCCCTACGAGCAGTACTTC.

V and J are TRBV19 and TRBJ1-1; 11 bases align to TRBD1. The CDR3 covers 16 residues. Germline trimming cut 6 bases from V and 4 bases from J; bases unmatched to any gene: 10. Germline V gene lookup returns CDR1 LNHDA and CDR2 SQIVND (reference sequence). CDR3 in DNA: TGTGCCAGTAGAAACCGAGGACAGGGGGCGGTCACTGAAGCTTTCTTT. This translates into CASRNRGQGAVTEAFF.

This chain uses TRBV7-9 with TRBJ1-1, with a tentative D call TRBD1 (6 bases). Germline V lookup: CDR1 SEHNR, CDR2 FQNEAQ (reference sequence). V gave up 3 bases and J gave up 1 base, with 9 bases separating them. CDR3 length: 14 residues. CDR3 residues: CASSFRDTNTEAFF. The CDR3 DNA follows: TGTGCCAGCAGCTTCCGGGACACGAACACTGAAGCTTTCTTT.

The V call is TRBV29-1, the J call TRBJ2-7, with 12 nucleotides matching TRBD2. The CDR3 contains 13 residues. With V trimmed by 4 bases and J by 5 bases, 3 bases remained unmatched. Per germline, CDR1 SQVTM and CDR2 ANQGSEA. In nucleotides, the CDR3 is TGCAGCGTTGGACTAGCGGGAGTGAACGAGCAGTACTTC. Encoded protein: CSVGLAGVNEQYF.

The rearrangement links TRBV19 to TRBJ1-2, with no clear D. CDR3 length equals 13 residues. Germline V gene data show CDR1 as LNHDA and CDR2 as SQIVND (reference sequence). V was cut by 0 bases and J by 8 bases, with 10 bases left in between. The DNA of the CDR3 is TGTGCCAGTAGTATAGACCTAGAGGAGGGCTACACCTTC. Its translation is CASSIDLEEGYTF.

Comments on this clone: This sample also contains other DNA sequences that code for the same CDR3. The J gene is TRBJ1-5, the V gene TRBV28; tentative D call: TRBD1 (5 bases). There are 12 residues in the CDR3. Germline V gene data show CDR1 as MDHEN and CDR2 as SYDVKM. V was clipped by 4 bases and J by 4 bases, with 5 bases between them. DNA of the CDR3: TGTGCCAGCAGTTCAGGGAATCAGCCCCAGCATTTT. It translates to CASSSGNQPQHF.

The J gene is TRBJ2-7, the V gene TRBV28; 10 bases fit TRBD2. Germline CDR1 MDHEN, CDR2 SYDVKM. J gave up 3 bases and V 8 bases, and 4 bases lay outside the gene matches. This CDR3 is built from 13 residues. In DNA form, the CDR3 reads TGTGCCAGCTTGGCTAGCGGGAGCTACGAGCAGTACTTC. Translating gives CASLASGSYEQYF.

This rearrangement joins TRBV4-1 to TRBJ2-2, with 9 bases aligning to TRBD2. In germline, CDR1 is MGHRA, CDR2 YSYEKL. The CDR3 totals 15 residues. V shed 6 bases and J 4 bases; nucleotides not matched to a gene: 6. CDR3 nucleotide sequence: TGCGCCAGCAGAAACGGACTAGCGATCACCGGGGAGCTGTTTTTT. Protein sequence: CASRNGLAITGELFF.

This clone was seen only a few times. CDR3 in amino acids: CASSQVYYGSSGNTIYF. CDR3 bases: TGCGCCAGCAGCCAAGTGTATTACGGGAGCTCTGGAAACACCATATATTTT. The genes are TRBV4-1 and TRBJ1-3, with unresolved D. From germline, CDR1 is MGHRA and CDR2 YSYEKL. The CDR3 totals 17 residues. Trimming pared 1 base from V and 0 bases from J, leaving 13 bases between.

The chain employs TRBV7-9 and TRBJ2-1; the D gene is possibly TRBD2 (6 bases). The CDR3 loop spans 12 amino acids. V was cut by 3 bases and J by 15 bases, with 15 bases left in between. Germline V gives CDR1 SEHNR, CDR2 FQNEAQ (reference sequence). The CDR3 region has the DNA TGTGCCAGCAGCTTGGAGTCGCGGGGAGTGTTCTTC. Its translation: CASSLESRGVFF.

CDR3 sequence reads: CASSESWGTNTGELFF. In DNA, the CDR3 is TGTGCCAGCAGTGAGTCGTGGGGCACTAACACCGGGGAGCTGTTTTTT. This sequence joins TRBV6-4 and TRBJ2-2; the D gene is possibly TRBD1 (5 bases). Germline V gene data show CDR1 as MRHNA and CDR2 as SNTAGT. Trimming removed 3 bases from V and 2 bases from J, with 13 bases in between. CDR3 size: 16 residues.

V gene TRBV24-1 combines with J gene TRBJ1-1; D remains ambiguous. This CDR3 is built from 13 residues. Germline V CDR1 and CDR2: KGHDR, SFDVKD. V was clipped by 4 bases and J by 5 bases, with 10 bases between them. CDR3 sequence reads: CATSENRGTEAFF. CDR3 bases: TGTGCCACCAGTGAAAATCGAGGGACTGAAGCTTTCTTT.

This clone was seen only once. This sequence joins TRBV18 and TRBJ2-5; TRBD1 agrees at 7 bases. There are 15 residues in the CDR3. The V and J ends lost 5 bases and 2 bases, in that order; junction bases with no gene match: 8. Per the germline V gene, CDR1 is KGHSH and CDR2 is LQKENI. The CDR3 is CASSSTSGGQETQYF. CDR3 nucleotide sequence: TGTGCCAGCTCATCCACCTCAGGGGGTCAAGAGACCCAGTACTTC. Combining the CDR3 with reference TRBV18 and TRBJ2-5 gives the whole variable domain NAGVMQNPRHLVRRRGQEARLRCSPMKGHSHVYWYRQLPEEGLKFMVYLQKENIIDESGMPKERFSAEFPKEGPSILRIQQVVRGDSAAYFCASSSTSGGQETQYFGPGTRLLVL.

The chain recombines TRBV10-3 with TRBJ1-2; TRBD1 matches 8 bases. Unmatched junction bases numbered 4, after V lost 4 bases and J lost 0 bases. CDR3 length equals 15 residues. Germline V gene lookup returns CDR1 ENHRY and CDR2 SYGVKD. CDR3 amino acids: CAISGTGTSNYGYTF. CDR3 DNA sequence: TGTGCCATCAGTGGGACAGGGACCTCTAACTATGGCTACACCTTC.

The chain carries TRBV7-9 and TRBJ2-5, with 10 positions matching TRBD2. Germline CDR1 SEHNR, CDR2 FQNEAQ (reference sequence). CDR3 length: 16 amino acids. Trimming removed 2 bases from V and 4 bases from J; junction bases left unmatched: 7. CDR3 in amino acids: CASSLIGASGRETQYF. The CDR3 bases are TGTGCCAGCAGCTTAATCGGAGCTAGCGGGAGAGAGACCCAGTACTTC. Based on the CDR3 plus reference TRBV7-9 and TRBJ2-5, the full variable domain is DTGVSQNPRHKITKRGQNVTFRCDPISEHNRLYWYRQTLGQGPEFLTYFQNEAQLEKSRLLSDRFSAERPKGSFSTLEIQRTEQGDSAMYLCASSLIGASGRETQYFGPGTRLLVL.

The rearrangement links TRBV10-3 to TRBJ1-6, with D perhaps matching TRBD1 (6 bases). The ends were cut back, 5 bases at V and 11 bases at J, with 19 bases in the middle. The CDR3 length is 15 residues. The germline gives CDR1 ENHRY, CDR2 SYGVKD. The CDR3 sequence is CAISQGIMVGAPLHF. The CDR3 bases are TGTGCCATCAGTCAGGGGATAATGGTTGGGGCACCCCTCCACTTT.

The chain recombines TRBV9 with TRBJ2-4; 9 nucleotides match TRBD2. The CDR3 consists of 16 residues. Germline V gene sequence: CDR1 SGDLS, CDR2 YYNGEE. The ends lost 4 bases at V and 6 bases at J; junction bases unmatched: 11. CDR3 in amino acids: CASSPLAGRAGNIQYF. DNA of the CDR3: TGTGCCAGCAGCCCCCTAGCGGGGAGGGCGGGAAACATTCAGTACTTC.

A remark on this clone: The same CDR3 can be traced to other DNA sequences in this sample. The chain combines TRBV29-1 with TRBJ1-5; D perhaps matches TRBD1 (5 bases). The V end lost 6 bases, the J end lost 2 bases, and 8 bases lay between the germline ends. This CDR3 is built from 12 residues. Germline values: CDR1 SQVTM, CDR2 ANQGSEA. The DNA for the CDR3 is TGCAGCGTCCAGGGTGGCAATCAGCCCCAGCATTTT. Residues: CSVQGGNQPQHF.

The chain couples TRBV20-1 to TRBJ1-6, with TRBD1 as a possible D gene (6 bases). This CDR3 is built from 16 residues. V was clipped by 3 bases and J by 0 bases, with 12 bases between them. CDR1 is DFQATT and CDR2 is SNEGSKA in the germline V gene (reference sequence). CDR3 DNA: TGCAGTGCTAGTAGTCAGGGGCGCTCCTATAATTCACCCCTCCACTTT. The encoded protein is CSASSQGRSYNSPLHF.

The chain combines TRBV6-5 with TRBJ2-5; TRBD2 agrees at 7 bases. There are 15 residues in the CDR3. Unmatched junction bases numbered 12, after V lost 6 bases and J lost 5 bases. The germline V gene encodes CDR1 MNHEY and CDR2 SVGAGI. CDR3 amino acids: CASSPSSSGGETQYF. Written as DNA, the CDR3 is TGTGCCAGCAGCCCCAGTTCTAGCGGCGGGGAGACCCAGTACTTC.

This sequence joins TRBV10-3 and TRBJ1-1; no clear D gene. Germline assignment: CDR1 ENHRY and CDR2 SYGVKD. Trimming took off 0 bases at V and 7 bases at J, with 9 bases between the two ends. The CDR3 sequence is 13 residues long. The DNA for the CDR3 is TGTGCCATCAGTGAGTCTGATTCGGGTGAAGCTTTCTTT. Translated, it gives CAISESDSGEAFF.

The chain couples TRBV28 to TRBJ2-3; TRBD2 matches at 7 bases. CDR3 length: 18 amino acids. Germline CDR1 MDHEN, CDR2 SYDVKM. V shed 7 bases and J 1 base; nucleotides not matched to a gene: 17. CDR3 residues: CASTTDVGGGGGTDTQYF. In DNA form, the CDR3 reads TGTGCCAGCACCACAGACGTTGGGGGGGGTGGCGGCACAGATACGCAGTATTTT.

The rearrangement joins TRBV15 to TRBJ1-2; D gene ambiguous. In germline, CDR1 is LNHNV, CDR2 YYDKDF (reference sequence). Trimming shortened V by 1 base and J by 5 bases, and 8 bases separated the two germline ends. CDR3 size: 13 residues. The chain's CDR3 is CATSRAREYGYTF. CDR3 sequence (DNA): TGTGCCACCAGCAGAGCGAGGGAATATGGCTACACCTTC. The full variable domain, rest sourced from reference TRBV15 and TRBJ1-2, is DAMVIQNPRYQVTQFGKPVTLSCSQTLNHNVMYWYQQKSSQAPKLLFHYYDKDFNNEADTPDNFQSRRPNTSFCFLDIRSPGLGDTAMYLCATSRAREYGYTFGSGTRLTVV.